A selection of T cell receptor beta chains follows, all from one sample in a study of shared clonotypes between healthy human individuals. Sequencing used immunoSEQ multiplex PCR; TCRdb keeps in-frame clones, though not all of them. The sample records millions of clones, about 93% being singletons. The specimen was naive CD8+ T cells from PBMCs. The receptor source for this set is a man between 18 and 29 years old in good health. Some clones in this sample may be carry-over from other donors' samples. The CDR3 runs from the conserved cysteine through the conserved F or W. A D gene is named only where the DNA matches it firmly. Size values are once, few and many counts, or a class for expanded clones, and some rows have none.

CDR3,DNA,J,V,size,D
CASFSGSSYNEQFF,TGTGCCAGCTTTAGCGGGAGCTCCTACAATGAGCAGTTCTTC,TRBJ2-1,TRBV28,.,TRBD2
CASSLRREVRNEQFF,TGTGCCAGCAGCTTAAGGCGGGAGGTAAGAAATGAGCAGTTCTTC,TRBJ2-1,TRBV5-4,once,TRBD2
CASSSSRLAGNYNEQFF,TGTGCCAGCTCATCCTCAAGACTAGCGGGCAACTACAATGAGCAGTTCTTC,TRBJ2-1,TRBV18,.,TRBD2
CASSIITTGLRTEAFF,TGTGCCAGTAGTATAATTACGACAGGGTTAAGGACTGAAGCTTTCTTT,TRBJ1-1,TRBV19,.,TRBD1
CASRLRDYSNQPQHF,TGTGCCAGCAGGCTCAGAGATTATAGCAATCAGCCCCAGCATTTT,TRBJ1-5,TRBV28,.,.
CASRQDRGFSGNTIYF,TGTGCCAGCAGACAAGACAGGGGCTTCTCTGGAAACACCATATATTTT,TRBJ1-3,TRBV28,.,TRBD1
CASSPPPSSYNEQFF,TGTGCCAGCAGCCCTCCTCCAAGCTCCTACAATGAGCAGTTCTTC,TRBJ2-1,TRBV9,once,.
CASSPAGGYPNQPQHF,TGTGCCAGCAGCCCCGCCGGGGGGTACCCGAATCAGCCCCAGCATTTT,TRBJ1-5,TRBV27,.,.
CASSLEDRGNQPQHF,TGTGCCAGCAGCTTGGAGGACAGGGGAAATCAGCCCCAGCATTTT,TRBJ1-5,TRBV5-7,once,TRBD1
CSVEQGAQQRYTQYF,TGCAGCGTTGAACAAGGGGCCCAGCAAAGGTATACGCAGTATTTT,TRBJ2-3,TRBV29-1,.,.
CAIRGDWNTEAFF,TGTGCCATCAGGGGGGACTGGAACACTGAAGCTTTCTTT,TRBJ1-1,TRBV10-3,.,.
CASTFRGAAMNTEAFF,TGTGCCAGCACCTTCAGGGGGGCAGCCATGAACACTGAAGCTTTCTTT,TRBJ1-1,TRBV28,.,TRBD1
CASKITRSATGELFF,TGTGCCAGTAAAATAACCCGAAGCGCTACCGGGGAGCTGTTTTTT,TRBJ2-2,TRBV27,.,.
CASSRNAYEQYF,TGTGCCAGCAGTAGAAACGCGTACGAGCAGTACTTC,TRBJ2-7,TRBV28,.,.
CASSLASRSGSSYEQYF,TGTGCCAGCAGCTTAGCCTCGCGTAGCGGGAGCTCCTACGAGCAGTACTTC,TRBJ2-7,TRBV14,.,TRBD2
CASTDLGALLEAFF,TGTGCCAGCACCGACCTCGGGGCCCTCCTTGAAGCTTTCTTT,TRBJ1-1,TRBV28,.,.
CARAPGAAQEAFF,TGCGCCAGAGCGCCGGGGGCAGCACAAGAAGCTTTCTTT,TRBJ1-1,TRBV5-1,.,.
CASSLDLQGKYEQYF,TGCGCCAGCAGCTTGGATTTACAGGGGAAGTACGAGCAGTACTTC,TRBJ2-7,TRBV5-1,.,TRBD1
CASSQDIGQGAREQYF,TGCGCCAGCAGCCAAGATATAGGGCAGGGGGCACGAGAGCAGTACTTC,TRBJ2-7,TRBV4-3,once,TRBD1
CASSITFRGRRRVDDTQYF,TGTGCCAGTAGTATTACGTTCCGCGGGAGAAGAAGGGTGGATGATACGCAGTATTTT,TRBJ2-3,TRBV19,.,TRBD2
CASSLSTGTGDLETQYF,TGTGCCAGCAGTTTATCAACCGGGACAGGGGATTTAGAGACCCAGTACTTC,TRBJ2-5,TRBV28,.,TRBD1
CASSLGGRGPNQPQHF,TGTGCCAGCAGCTTAGGCGGTAGGGGACCCAATCAGCCCCAGCATTTT,TRBJ1-5,TRBV13,.,.
CASSLVLGTSGYNEQFF,TGTGCCAGCAGCTTAGTTCTCGGGACTAGCGGTTACAATGAGCAGTTCTTC,TRBJ2-1,TRBV11-2,.,TRBD2
CASGLAGRTDTEAFF,TGTGCCAGCGGGTTAGCCGGGAGGACCGACACTGAAGCTTTCTTT,TRBJ1-1,TRBV6-1,.,.
CASSWRQGSLTGELFF,TGTGCCAGCAGCTGGAGACAGGGATCATTGACCGGGGAGCTGTTTTTT,TRBJ2-2,TRBV7-9,few,TRBD1
CASSLAGEGDEQFF,TGTGCCAGCAGCTTAGCGGGAGAGGGCGATGAGCAGTTCTTC,TRBJ2-1,TRBV28,.,TRBD2
CASSPTDRGKAFF,TGTGCCAGCAGCCCAACTGACAGGGGGAAAGCTTTCTTT,TRBJ1-1,TRBV7-9,.,TRBD1
CASSSDRGPDGYTF,TGTGCCAGCAGTTCAGACAGGGGGCCCGATGGCTACACCTTC,TRBJ1-2,TRBV27,.,TRBD1
CASSISSGVEKLFF,TGTGCCAGCAGTATAAGTTCCGGGGTTGAAAAACTGTTTTTT,TRBJ1-4,TRBV27,few,.
CASSYSSQGYGYTF,TGTGCCAGCAGTTACTCGAGTCAGGGCTATGGCTACACCTTC,TRBJ1-2,TRBV6-5,.,.
CASSLAGTMGEQYF,TGCGCCAGCAGCTTGGCCGGGACTATGGGCGAGCAGTACTTC,TRBJ2-7,TRBV5-1,.,TRBD2
CASSPSGEPNQPQHF,TGTGCCAGCAGCCCCAGTGGAGAACCCAATCAGCCCCAGCATTTT,TRBJ1-5,TRBV7-2,once,.
CASGKDRGFTEAFF,TGTGCCAGCGGAAAGGACAGGGGGTTCACTGAAGCTTTCTTT,TRBJ1-1,TRBV27,.,TRBD1
CASSLGAGGLGNEQFF,TGTGCCAGCAGTTTAGGAGCGGGAGGGTTGGGCAATGAGCAGTTCTTC,TRBJ2-1,TRBV27,.,TRBD2
CASSLSISSYNEQFF,TGTGCCAGCAGTTTATCGATAAGTTCCTACAATGAGCAGTTCTTC,TRBJ2-1,TRBV27,.,.
CASSGGTANTEAFF,TGTGCCAGCAGCGGCGGGACAGCTAACACTGAAGCTTTCTTT,TRBJ1-1,TRBV9,few,TRBD1
CASSHTGGGILAASYNEQFF,TGTGCCAGCAGCCATACAGGAGGGGGGATCCTAGCGGCTTCCTACAATGAGCAGTTCTTC,TRBJ2-1,TRBV9,.,.
CASSLEILAFSYEQYF,TGTGCCAGCAGCTTAGAAATACTAGCGTTCTCCTACGAGCAGTACTTC,TRBJ2-7,TRBV11-1,.,TRBD2
CASSKRVFQETQYF,TGTGCCAGCAGCAAGAGGGTATTCCAAGAGACCCAGTACTTC,TRBJ2-5,TRBV7-8,.,.
CASSWGVGYGYTF,TGTGCCAGCAGTTGGGGGGTTGGCTATGGCTACACCTTC,TRBJ1-2,TRBV27,.,.
CSSGVNYGYTF,TGCAGCTCCGGGGTAAACTATGGCTACACCTTC,TRBJ1-2,TRBV29-1,once,.
CASSLGTGWNNYGYTF,TGTGCCAGTAGCCTAGGGACAGGGTGGAATAACTATGGCTACACCTTC,TRBJ1-2,TRBV19,.,TRBD1
CASSTTDAYEQYF,TGTGCCAGCAGTACGACGGATGCCTACGAGCAGTACTTC,TRBJ2-7,TRBV6-5,.,.
CASSLRTARETQYF,TGTGCCAGCAGCTTAAGGACAGCGAGAGAGACCCAGTACTTC,TRBJ2-5,TRBV13,.,.
CSVDGIGETEAFF,TGCAGCGTTGACGGAATAGGGGAGACTGAAGCTTTCTTT,TRBJ1-1,TRBV29-1,few,.